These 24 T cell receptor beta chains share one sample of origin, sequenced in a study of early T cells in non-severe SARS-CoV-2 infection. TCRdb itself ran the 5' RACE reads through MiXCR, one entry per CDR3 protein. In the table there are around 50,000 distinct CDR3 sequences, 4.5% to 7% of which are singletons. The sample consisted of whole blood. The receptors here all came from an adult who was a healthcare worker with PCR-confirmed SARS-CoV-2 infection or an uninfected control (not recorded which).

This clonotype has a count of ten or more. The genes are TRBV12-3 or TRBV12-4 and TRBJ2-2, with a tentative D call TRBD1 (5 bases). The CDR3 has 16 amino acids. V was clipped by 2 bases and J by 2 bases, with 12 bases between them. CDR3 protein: CASSLSRTTNTGELFF. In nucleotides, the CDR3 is TGTGCCAGCAGTTTAAGCAGGACAACTAACACCGGGGAGCTGTTTTTT.

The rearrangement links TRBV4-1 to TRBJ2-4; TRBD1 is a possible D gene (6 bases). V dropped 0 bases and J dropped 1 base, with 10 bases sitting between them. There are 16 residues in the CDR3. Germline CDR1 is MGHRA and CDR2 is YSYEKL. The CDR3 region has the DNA TGCGCCAGCAGCCAAGATCAACAGGGTGCCAAAAACATTCAGTACTTC. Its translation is CASSQDQQGAKNIQYF.

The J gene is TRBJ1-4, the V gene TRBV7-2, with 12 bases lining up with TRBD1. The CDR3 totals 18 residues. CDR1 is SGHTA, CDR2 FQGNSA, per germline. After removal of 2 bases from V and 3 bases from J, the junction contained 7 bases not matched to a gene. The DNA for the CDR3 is TGTGCCAGCAGCTTATCCGGGACAGGGGGCAGGGCTAATGAAAAACTGTTTTTT. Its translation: CASSLSGTGGRANEKLFF.

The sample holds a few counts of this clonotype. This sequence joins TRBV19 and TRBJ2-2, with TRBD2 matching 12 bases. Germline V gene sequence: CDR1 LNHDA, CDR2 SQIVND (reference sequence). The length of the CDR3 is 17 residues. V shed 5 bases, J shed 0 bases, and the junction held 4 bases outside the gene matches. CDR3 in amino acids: CASSRLAGAANTGELFF. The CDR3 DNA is TGTGCCAGTAGTCGACTAGCGGGGGCCGCGAACACCGGGGAGCTGTTTTTT.

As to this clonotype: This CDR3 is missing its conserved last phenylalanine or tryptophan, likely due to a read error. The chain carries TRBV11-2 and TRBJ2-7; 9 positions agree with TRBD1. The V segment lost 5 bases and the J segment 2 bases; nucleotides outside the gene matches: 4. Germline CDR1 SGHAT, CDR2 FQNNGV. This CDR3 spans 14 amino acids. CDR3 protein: CASSPGTGTYEQYS. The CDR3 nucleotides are TGTGCCAGCAGCCCCGGGACAGGGACCTACGAGCAGTACTCC.

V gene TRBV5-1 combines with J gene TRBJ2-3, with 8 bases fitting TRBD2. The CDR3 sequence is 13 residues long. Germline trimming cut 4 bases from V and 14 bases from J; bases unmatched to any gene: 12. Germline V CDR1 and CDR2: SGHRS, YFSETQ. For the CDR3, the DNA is TGCGCCAGCAGCCAACCCGGGACTAGTGCTCTGTATTTT. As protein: CASSQPGTSALYF.

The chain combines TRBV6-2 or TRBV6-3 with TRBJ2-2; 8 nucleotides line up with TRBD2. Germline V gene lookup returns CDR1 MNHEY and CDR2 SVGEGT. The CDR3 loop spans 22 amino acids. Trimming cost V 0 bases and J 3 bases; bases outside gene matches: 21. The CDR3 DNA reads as TGTGCCAGCAGTTACTCCCCCCCGTTTTCTGGGGGAAAAGCGGGGGACACCGGGGAGCTGTTTTTT. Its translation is CASSYSPPFSGGKAGDTGELFF.

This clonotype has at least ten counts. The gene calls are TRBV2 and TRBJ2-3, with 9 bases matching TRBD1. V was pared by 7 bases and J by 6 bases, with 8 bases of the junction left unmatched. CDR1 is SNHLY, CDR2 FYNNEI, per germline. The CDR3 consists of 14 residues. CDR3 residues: CASKGGQGVDTQYF. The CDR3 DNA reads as TGTGCCAGCAAAGGGGGACAGGGCGTTGATACGCAGTATTTT.

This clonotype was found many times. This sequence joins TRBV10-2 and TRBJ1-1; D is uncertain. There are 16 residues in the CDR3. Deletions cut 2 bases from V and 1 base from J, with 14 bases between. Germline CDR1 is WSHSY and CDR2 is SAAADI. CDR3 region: CASSEPFILGNTEAFF. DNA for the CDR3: TGCGCCAGCAGTGAGCCTTTTATCCTGGGGAACACTGAAGCTTTCTTT.

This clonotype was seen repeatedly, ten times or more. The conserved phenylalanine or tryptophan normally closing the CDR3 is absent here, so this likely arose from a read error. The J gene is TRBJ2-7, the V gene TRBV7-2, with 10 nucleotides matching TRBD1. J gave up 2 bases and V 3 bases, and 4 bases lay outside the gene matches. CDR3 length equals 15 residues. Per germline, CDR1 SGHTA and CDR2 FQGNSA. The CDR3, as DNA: TGTGCCAGCAGCTTCTCCGGGACAGGGGCCTACGAGCAGTACTCC. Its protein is CASSFSGTGAYEQYS.

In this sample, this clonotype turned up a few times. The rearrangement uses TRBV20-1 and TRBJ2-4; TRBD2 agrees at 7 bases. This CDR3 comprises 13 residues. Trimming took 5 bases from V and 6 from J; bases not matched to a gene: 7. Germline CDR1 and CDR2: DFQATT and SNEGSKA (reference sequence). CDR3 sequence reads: CSAPERGGNIQYF. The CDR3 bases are TGCAGTGCTCCGGAGCGGGGCGGAAACATTCAGTACTTC.

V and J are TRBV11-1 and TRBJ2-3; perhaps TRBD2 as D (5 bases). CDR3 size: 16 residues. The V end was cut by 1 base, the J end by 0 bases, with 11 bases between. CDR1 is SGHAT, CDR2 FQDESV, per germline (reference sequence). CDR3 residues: CASSLVRGSSTDTQYF. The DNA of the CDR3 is TGTGCCAGCAGCTTAGTCCGGGGATCGAGCACAGATACGCAGTATTTT.

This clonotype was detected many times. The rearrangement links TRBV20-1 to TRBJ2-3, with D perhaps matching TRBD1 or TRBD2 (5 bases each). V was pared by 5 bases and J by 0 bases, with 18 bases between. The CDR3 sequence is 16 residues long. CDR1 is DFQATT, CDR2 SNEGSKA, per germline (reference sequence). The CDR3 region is CSAYPGPPTSTDTQYF. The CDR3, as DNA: TGCAGTGCTTACCCGGGACCTCCTACTAGCACAGATACGCAGTATTTT.

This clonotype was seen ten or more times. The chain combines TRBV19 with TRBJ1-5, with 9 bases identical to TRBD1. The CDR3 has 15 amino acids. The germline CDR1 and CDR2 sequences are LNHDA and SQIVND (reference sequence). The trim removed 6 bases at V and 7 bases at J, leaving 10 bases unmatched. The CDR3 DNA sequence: TGTGCCAGTAGGGGGCCGGGACAGGGAAACCAGCCCCAGCATTTT. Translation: CASRGPGQGNQPQHF. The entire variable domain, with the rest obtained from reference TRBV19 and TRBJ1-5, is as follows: DGGITQSPKYLFRKEGQNVTLSCEQNLNHDAMYWYRQDPGQGLRLIYYSQIVNDFQKGDIAEGYSVSREKKESFPLTVTSAQKNPTAFYLCASRGPGQGNQPQHFGDGTRLSIL.

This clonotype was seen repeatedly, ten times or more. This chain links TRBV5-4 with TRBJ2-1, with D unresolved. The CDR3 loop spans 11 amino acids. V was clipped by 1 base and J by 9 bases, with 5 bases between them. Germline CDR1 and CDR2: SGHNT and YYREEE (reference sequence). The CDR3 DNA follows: TGTGCCAGCAGCTTGAACGCTGAGCAGTTCTTC. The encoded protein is CASSLNAEQFF. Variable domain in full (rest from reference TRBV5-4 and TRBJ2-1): ETGVTQSPTHLIKTRGQQVTLRCSSQSGHNTVSWYQQALGQGPQFIFQYYREEENGRGNFPPRFSGLQFPNYSSELNVNALELDDSALYLCASSLNAEQFFGPGTRLTVL.

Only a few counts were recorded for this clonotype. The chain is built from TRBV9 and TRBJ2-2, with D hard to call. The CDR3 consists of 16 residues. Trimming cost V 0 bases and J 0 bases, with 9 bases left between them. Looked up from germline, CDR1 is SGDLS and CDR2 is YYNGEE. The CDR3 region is CASSVEKYPNTGELFF. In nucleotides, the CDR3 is TGTGCCAGCAGCGTAGAGAAGTATCCGAACACCGGGGAGCTGTTTTTT.

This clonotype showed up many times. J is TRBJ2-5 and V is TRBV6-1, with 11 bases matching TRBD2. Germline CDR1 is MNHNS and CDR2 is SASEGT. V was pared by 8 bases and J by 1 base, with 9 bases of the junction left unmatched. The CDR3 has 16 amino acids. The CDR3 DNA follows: TGTGCCAGCGTTCGACTAGCGGGATCCTCCCAAGAGACCCAGTACTTC. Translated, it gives CASVRLAGSSQETQYF.

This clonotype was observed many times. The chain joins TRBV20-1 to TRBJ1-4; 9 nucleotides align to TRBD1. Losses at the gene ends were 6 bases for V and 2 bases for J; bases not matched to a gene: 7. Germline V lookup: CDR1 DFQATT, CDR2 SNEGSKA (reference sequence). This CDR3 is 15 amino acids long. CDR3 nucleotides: TGCAGTGCACCAGGACAGGGGAGTACTAATGAAAAACTGTTTTTT. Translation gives CSAPGQGSTNEKLFF.

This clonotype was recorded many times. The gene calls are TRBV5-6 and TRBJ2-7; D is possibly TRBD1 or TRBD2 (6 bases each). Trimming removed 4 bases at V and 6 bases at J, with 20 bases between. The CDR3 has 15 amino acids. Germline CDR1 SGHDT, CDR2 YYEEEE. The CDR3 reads CASSLWGAGRFEQYF. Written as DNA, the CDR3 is TGTGCCAGCAGCCTTTGGGGGGCAGGGAGGTTCGAGCAGTACTTC.

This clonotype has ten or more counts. The DNA of the CDR3 is TGTGCCAGCAGCTCCACAGATACGCAGTATTTT. Translated: CASSSTDTQYF. The rearrangement uses TRBV11-3 and TRBJ2-3; D call uncertain. The CDR3 consists of 11 residues. V was pared by 4 bases and J by 2 bases, with 1 base between. Germline V lookup: CDR1 SGHNT, CDR2 YENEEA.

The CDR3 sequence is CASSTGAGSTDTQYF. In DNA form, the CDR3 reads TGTGCCAGCAGCACCGGGGCAGGGAGCACAGATACGCAGTATTTT. The chain employs TRBV5-8 and TRBJ2-3; D assignment may be TRBD1 or TRBD2 (5 bases each). Trimming took 4 bases from V and 0 from J, leaving 12 bases between them. CDR3 length equals 15 residues. Germline V gives CDR1 SGHTS, CDR2 YDEGEE.

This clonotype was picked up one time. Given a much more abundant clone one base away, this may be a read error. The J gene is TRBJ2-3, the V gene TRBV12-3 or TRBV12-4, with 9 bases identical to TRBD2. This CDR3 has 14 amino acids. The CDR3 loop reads CASSLQSGGNTQNF. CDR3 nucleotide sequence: TGTGCCAGCAGCTTACAGAGCGGGGGGAATACGCAGAATTTT.

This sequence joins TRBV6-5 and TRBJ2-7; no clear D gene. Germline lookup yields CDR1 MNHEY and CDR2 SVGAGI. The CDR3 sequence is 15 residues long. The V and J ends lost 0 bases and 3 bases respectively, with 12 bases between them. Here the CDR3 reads CASSYSFVGGYEQYF. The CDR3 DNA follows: TGTGCCAGCAGTTACTCGTTCGTAGGCGGCTACGAGCAGTACTTC.

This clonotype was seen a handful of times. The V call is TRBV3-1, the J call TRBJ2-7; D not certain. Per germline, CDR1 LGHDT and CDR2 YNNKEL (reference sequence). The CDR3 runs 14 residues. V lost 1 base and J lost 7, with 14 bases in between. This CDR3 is CASSQGAQILEQYF. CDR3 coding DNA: TGTGCCAGCAGCCAAGGGGCGCAGATCTTGGAGCAGTACTTC.